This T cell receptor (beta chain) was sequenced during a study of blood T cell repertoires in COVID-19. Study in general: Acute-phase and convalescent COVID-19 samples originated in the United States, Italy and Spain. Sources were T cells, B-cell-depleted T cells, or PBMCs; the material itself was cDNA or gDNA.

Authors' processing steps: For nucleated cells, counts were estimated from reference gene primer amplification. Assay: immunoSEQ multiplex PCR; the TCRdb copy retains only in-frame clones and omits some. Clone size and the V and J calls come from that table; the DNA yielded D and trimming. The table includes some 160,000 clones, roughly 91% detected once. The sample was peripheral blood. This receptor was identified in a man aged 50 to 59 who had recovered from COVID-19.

CDR3 sequence: CASDQGFYNEQFF. DNA for the CDR3: TGTGCCAGCGATCAGGGATTTTACAATGAGCAGTTCTTC. The V and J genes are TRBV6-4 and TRBJ2-1; possibly TRBD1 for D (5 bases). Between the trimmed V and J ends, which lost 8 bases and 4 bases, there was a span of 12 bases. The germline gives CDR1 MRHNA, CDR2 SNTAGT. This CDR3 is 13 amino acids long.